Following are 5 T cell receptor beta chains from one sample sequenced in a study of T cell changes during pregnancy in multiple sclerosis. Method: immunoSEQ multiplex PCR; TCRdb's copy keeps in-frame clones and lacks some. The data contain 40,000 to 45,000 clones, 91% of them singletons. Sequencing was performed on CD4+ T cells from peripheral blood mononuclear cells, taken in the second trimester of pregnancy. These receptors were taken from a female donor in good health, enrolled as a control in a pregnancy study.

The V call is TRBV29-1, the J call TRBJ1-2, with unresolved D. This CDR3 has 12 amino acids. V was pared by 5 bases and J by 5 bases, with 12 bases between. CDR1 is SQVTM and CDR2 is ANQGSEA in the germline V gene. In nucleotides, the CDR3 is TGCAGCGTTCACTCGACGGGTTATGGCTACACCTTC. Protein: CSVHSTGYGYTF.

The count of this clone is one. This chain connects TRBV18 to TRBJ1-5, with TRBD1 matching over 7 bases. Germline V gene sequence: CDR1 KGHSH, CDR2 LQKENI. Trimming took 4 bases from V and 0 from J; bases not matched to a gene: 3. The CDR3 contains 15 residues. CDR3 bases: TGTGCCAGCTCACTGTCAGGGGGTAGCAATCAGCCCCAGCATTTT. It codes for CASSLSGGSNQPQHF.

The chain uses TRBV19 and TRBJ2-3; 9 positions match TRBD2. V was clipped by 6 bases and J by 2 bases; unmatched bases: 15. In germline, CDR1 is LNHDA, CDR2 SQIVND (reference sequence). The length of the CDR3 is 18 residues. The CDR3 nucleotides read TGTGCCAGTAGACCCGGTTTTCTAGCGGGAAAGGACACAGATACGCAGTATTTT. Residues: CASRPGFLAGKDTDTQYF.

As DNA, the CDR3 is TGCAGTGCAACAGCCTCCTACGAGCAGTACTTC. As protein: CSATASYEQYF. V usage is TRBV20-1 and J usage is TRBJ2-7; D call uncertain. The CDR3 runs to 11 residues. CDR1 DFQATT and CDR2 SNEGSKA come from the germline V gene (reference sequence). The germline V and J ends were trimmed by 6 bases and 0 bases, with 6 bases remaining between them.

The chain couples TRBV5-6 to TRBJ2-5; 10 nucleotides match TRBD1. V shed 4 bases and J 4 bases; nucleotides not matched to a gene: 7. Germline V lookup: CDR1 SGHDT, CDR2 YYEEEE. This CDR3 is built from 15 residues. This CDR3 reads CASSLLGQGVETQYF. The CDR3 bases are TGTGCCAGCAGCCTACTAGGACAGGGGGTAGAGACCCAGTACTTC.